This T cell receptor (beta chain) was found in a study of T cell responses to AZD1222 COVID-19 vaccine. Overall study findings and caveats: Among those given AZD1222, only 5 to 7 were seropositive at baseline. Breadth and depth of Spike-specific TCRs rose after two AZD1222 doses.

Sequencing was performed with immunoSEQ multiplex PCR; in TCRdb, only in-frame clones are kept and a portion is missing. The table includes some 100,000 clones, roughly 91% detected once. Concerning this clone itself: Antigen specificity is unknown.

Here the sequenced sample was peripheral blood, taken on day 0 of AZD1222 vaccination. This TCR was sampled from an adult in good health.

CDR3 coding DNA: TGTGCCAGCAGCATACTCGGACAGGGGAACACTGAAGCTTTCTTT. This codes for CASSILGQGNTEAFF. This chain connects TRBV7-3 to TRBJ1-1, with 8 bases lining up with TRBD1. The V and J ends lost 5 bases and 1 base, in that order; junction bases with no gene match: 6. The length of the CDR3 is 15 residues. CDR1 is SGHTA and CDR2 is FQGTGA in the germline V gene.